This T cell receptor beta chain appears in the sequencing data of a study of T cell responses to AZD1222 COVID-19 vaccine. On this clone: Its specificity is unknown.

Study findings and constraints: Clonal diversity was possibly underestimated, and white British individuals and females predominated among donors.

Only in-frame clones appear in the TCRdb table, and some are missing; sequencing was by immunoSEQ multiplex PCR. The repertoire holds over 150,000 clones, with roughly 94% as singletons. This CDR3 comprises 15 residues. Germline assignment: CDR1 SNHLY and CDR2 FYNNEI. The V end was cut by 6 bases, the J end by 0 bases, with 12 bases between. This material consisted of peripheral blood, taken on day 0 of MenACWY control vaccination. This receptor was obtained from an adult in good health. The chain uses TRBV2 and TRBJ1-5; D gene uncertain. In DNA form, the CDR3 reads TGTGCCAGCAGCGAAACCCGGAATAGCAATCAGCCCCAGCATTTT. Translating it yields CASSETRNSNQPQHF. The full variable domain, in which reference TRBV2 and TRBJ1-5 provide the parts outside the CDR3, is EPEVTQTPSHQVTQMGQEVILRCVPISNHLYFYWYRQILGQKVEFLVSFYNNEISEKSEIFDDQFSVERPDGSNFTLKIRSTKLEDSAMYFCASSETRNSNQPQHFGDGTRLSIL.